This T cell receptor (beta chain) was recovered during a study of technical replicates of blood from several donors. Clones were sequenced by immunoSEQ multiplex PCR, and TCRdb holds only the in-frame ones, with some missing. Of about 61,000 clones in the sample, approximately 89% were seen once. This clone has more than one count but fewer than ten. CDR1 GTSNPN and CDR2 SVGIG come from the germline V gene (reference sequence). Deletions cut 7 bases from V and 7 bases from J, with 16 bases between. The CDR3 has 12 amino acids. Sequenced material: PBMCs. The receptor was derived from a human donor in good health. Some clones in this sample may be carry-over from other donors' samples. J is TRBJ1-1 and V is TRBV30; the D is unclear. CDR3 sequence: CAYLQEPSEAFF. The CDR3 coding sequence is TGTGCCTACCTACAAGAACCTAGTGAAGCTTTCTTT.